Shown below are 8 T cell receptor beta chains from a single sample sequenced in a study of PD-L1 blockade in urothelial cancer. Time point defined: pretreatment peripheral blood. Using immunoSEQ multiplex PCR, the repertoire was profiled, and TCRdb retains in-frame clones only, with some absent. This sample has 90,000 or so clones, with about 89% found just once. Material: PBMCs, obtained around atezolizumab (anti-PD-L1) treatment. The receptors originated from an elderly woman with urothelial cancer.

This chain links TRBV19 with TRBJ2-2, with TRBD2 matching over 7 bases. The CDR3 spans 14 residues. Germline values: CDR1 LNHDA, CDR2 SQIVND (reference sequence). The trim removed 6 bases at V and 4 bases at J, leaving 5 bases unmatched. The DNA of the CDR3 is TGTGCCAGTAGGACGTGGGGGGGCACCGGGGAGCTGTTTTTT. This translates into CASRTWGGTGELFF.

This clone was seen only a few times. V and J are TRBV19 and TRBJ1-5; the D gene is possibly TRBD1 (5 bases). CDR1 and CDR2 (germline): LNHDA, SQIVND (reference sequence). Trimming shortened V by 5 bases and J by 0 bases, and 11 bases separated the two germline ends. This CDR3 is built from 15 residues. The CDR3 DNA sequence: TGTGCCAGTAGTGACGACAGATATAGCAATCAGCCCCAGCATTTT. This codes for CASSDDRYSNQPQHF.

This chain links TRBV28 with TRBJ1-2, with 8 bases that match TRBD1. Per germline, CDR1 MDHEN and CDR2 SYDVKM. CDR3 length equals 16 residues. Trimming cost V 6 bases and J 0 bases; bases outside gene matches: 9. The DNA for the CDR3 is TGTGCCAGCAGCCTAGGGACAGGATCTTCTAACTATGGCTACACCTTC. This encodes CASSLGTGSSNYGYTF.

This chain links TRBV20-1 with TRBJ1-2; no clear D. The CDR3 has 10 amino acids. CDR1 and CDR2 (germline): DFQATT, SNEGSKA (reference sequence). V was clipped by 0 bases and J by 7 bases, with 3 bases between them. The CDR3 DNA reads as TGCAGTGCTAGAGACATTGGCTACACCTTC. Protein product: CSARDIGYTF.

The chain combines TRBV14 with TRBJ1-4; D remains ambiguous. The germline V gene has CDR1 SGHDN and CDR2 FVKESK. This CDR3 comprises 16 residues. V was trimmed by 4 bases and J by 7 bases, leaving 19 bases between them. For the CDR3, the DNA is TGTGCCAGCAGCCCGACGCTGCGGGCTCCCGGTGAAAAACTGTTTTTT. Its protein is CASSPTLRAPGEKLFF.

As for this clone: Other DNA sequences in this sample translate to the same CDR3. The V call is TRBV18, the J call TRBJ2-3; D is uncertain. CDR1 KGHSH and CDR2 LQKENI come from the germline V gene. V was pared by 2 bases and J by 3 bases, with 6 bases between. The CDR3 contains 13 residues. CDR3 sequence: CASSPGQTDTQYF. As DNA, the CDR3 is TGTGCCAGCTCACCAGGGCAAACAGATACGCAGTATTTT. The variable domain in full, with the rest retrieved from reference TRBV18 and TRBJ2-3, is NAGVMQNPRHLVRRRGQEARLRCSPMKGHSHVYWYRQLPEEGLKFMVYLQKENIIDESGMPKERFSAEFPKEGPSILRIQQVVRGDSAAYFCASSPGQTDTQYFGPGTRLTVL.

This rearrangement joins TRBV6-1 to TRBJ2-3; 8 bases fit TRBD1. Per germline, CDR1 MNHNS and CDR2 SASEGT. The CDR3 is made up of 14 amino acids. The trim removed 5 bases at V and 6 bases at J, leaving 7 bases unmatched. The CDR3 loop reads CASSSDRVRDTQYF. The CDR3 nucleotides are TGTGCCAGCAGTTCGGACAGGGTGCGTGATACGCAGTATTTT.

The chain is built from TRBV4-1 and TRBJ2-7; D is unresolved. The length of the CDR3 is 14 residues. The ends were cut back, 1 base at V and 0 bases at J, with 7 bases in the middle. Germline CDR1 and CDR2: MGHRA and YSYEKL. CDR3 bases: TGCGCCAGCAGCCAAGCGGGTTACTCCTACGAGCAGTACTTC. Amino acids: CASSQAGYSYEQYF.